This T cell receptor (beta chain) was sequenced in a study of early T cells in non-severe SARS-CoV-2 infection. TCRdb processed the 5' RACE reads anew with MiXCR; each CDR3 protein has one entry. The sample gives 66,000 or so distinct CDR3 sequences, about 13% of which show up once; roughly 8.7% is in the top ten. This CDR3 has 15 amino acids. Germline values: CDR1 MDHEN, CDR2 SYDVKM. The ends were cut back, 7 bases at V and 2 bases at J, with 15 bases in the middle. This chain links TRBV28 with TRBJ1-5; D possibly corresponds to TRBD1 (5 bases). The material sequenced was whole blood. The TCR was taken from an adult who was a healthcare worker with PCR-confirmed SARS-CoV-2 infection or an uninfected control (not recorded which). The CDR3 DNA sequence: TGTGCCAGCACTCTTCGTGGGGGAGGCAATCAGCCCCAGCATTTT. The encoded protein is CASTLRGGGNQPQHF.